This T cell receptor (beta chain) was profiled in a study of control samples from healthy donors and cancer patients. Points on this clone: Different DNA sequences within this sample yield the same CDR3.

V lost 1 base, J lost 1 base, and 5 bases lay in between. CDR3 size: 13 residues. Germline V CDR1 and CDR2: SGDLS, YYNGEE. Sequencing was performed with immunoSEQ multiplex PCR; in TCRdb, only in-frame clones are kept and a portion is missing. The sample lists approximately 100,000 clones, approximately 87% occurring once. The chain links TRBV9 to TRBJ1-1, with unresolved D. The sample comprised blood. This TCR came from a woman aged 40 to 55 in good health. CDR3 sequence reads: CASSVTGNTEAFF. The DNA of the CDR3 is TGTGCCAGCAGCGTAACTGGGAACACTGAAGCTTTCTTT.